This TCR beta chain was profiled in a study of blood T cell repertoires in COVID-19. Study overall: Whether acute or convalescent, the COVID-19 samples came from the United States, Italy and Spain. Sources were T cells, B-cell-depleted T cells, or PBMCs; the material itself was cDNA or gDNA.

As processed by the authors: Amplification of reference gene primers provided the estimated nucleated cell counts. Assay: immunoSEQ multiplex PCR; the TCRdb copy retains only in-frame clones and omits some. V, J and clone size derive from that table, while D and trimming were established from the DNA sequence. Altogether over 250,000 clones are present, around 87% being singletons, with the ten largest covering 2.3%. Trimming pared 3 bases from V and 0 bases from J, leaving 9 bases between. From germline, CDR1 is SNHLY and CDR2 FYNNEI. This CDR3 is 15 amino acids long. This sequence joins TRBV2 and TRBJ2-4; no clear D. The clonotype comes from a woman in her forties or fifties with acute or convalescent COVID-19. Sequencing used peripheral blood. Written as DNA, the CDR3 is TGTGCCAGCAGTGAGGCGGAGCTAGCCAAAAACATTCAGTACTTC. It is translated as CASSEAELAKNIQYF.